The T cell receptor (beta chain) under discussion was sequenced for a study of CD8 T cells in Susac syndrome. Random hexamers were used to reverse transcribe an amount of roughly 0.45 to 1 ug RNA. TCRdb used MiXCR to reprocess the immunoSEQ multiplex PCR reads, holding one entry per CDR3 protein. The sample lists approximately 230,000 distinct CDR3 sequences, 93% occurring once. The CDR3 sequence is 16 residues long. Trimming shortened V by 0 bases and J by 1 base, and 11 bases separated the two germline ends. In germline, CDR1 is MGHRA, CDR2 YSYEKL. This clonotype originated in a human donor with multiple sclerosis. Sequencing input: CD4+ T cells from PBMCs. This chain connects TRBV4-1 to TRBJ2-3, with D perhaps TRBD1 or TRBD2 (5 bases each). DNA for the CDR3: TGCGCCAGCAGCCAAGATCGGGGACGACGCACAGATACGCAGTATTTT. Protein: CASSQDRGRRTDTQYF.